This TCR beta chain appears in the sequencing data of a study of identifying expanded T cells in peripheral blood. Study findings and constraints: Approximately 1.1 clones differed between technical replicates, versus about 15 and 19 over time. Variance in clone template counts between approximately two-week samples significantly increased with total template count across all healthy donors.

Concerning this clone itself: Its target is not known.

Healthy donors had no documented immune events, such as infections, while sampled. Here immunoSEQ multiplex PCR was the method, and the copy in TCRdb shows in-frame clones only, minus some. The sample includes about 100,000 clones, 80% to 90% seen only once; the top ten take about 5.5%. The germline V and J ends were trimmed by 2 bases and 1 base, with 8 bases remaining between them. CDR1 is MNHNY and CDR2 is SVGAGI in the germline V gene (reference sequence). This CDR3 is 14 amino acids long. The TCR sequence derives from a person aged 18 to 69 in good health. The chain has TRBV6-6 and TRBJ1-1; D is unclear. Sample: blood. The CDR3 DNA reads TGTGCCAGCAGTTACACTGAGGGGAACACTGAAGCTTTCTTT. Encoded protein: CASSYTEGNTEAFF.